The next 12 T cell receptor beta chains were all read from a single sample in a study of neoadjuvant anti-PD-1 for oral cavity cancer. Profiled with immunoSEQ multiplex PCR; TCRdb holds only in-frame clones, not every one. The profile shows around 25,000 clones, less than 35% of them singletons. Time point given: after neoadjuvant nivolumab, at surgical resection. The starting material was tumor tissue, obtained after nivolumab (anti-PD-1) treatment. Source of these receptors: a person aged 40-85 years with oral cavity squamous cell carcinoma.

This clone came up many times. V is TRBV4-2 and J is TRBJ2-7, with 7 bases fitting TRBD1. With V trimmed by 3 bases and J by 0 bases, 23 bases remained unmatched. CDR1 LGHNA and CDR2 YNFKEQ come from the germline V gene. The CDR3 covers 21 residues. CDR3 region: CASSHPGGPTGGGVRSYEQYF. The CDR3 bases are TGTGCCAGCAGCCATCCAGGGGGACCAACCGGCGGTGGAGTCCGCTCCTACGAGCAGTACTTC.

The gene calls are TRBV2 and TRBJ1-1; no definite D call. The ends were cut back, 3 bases at V and 0 bases at J, with 17 bases in the middle. CDR3 length: 17 residues. Germline V lookup: CDR1 SNHLY, CDR2 FYNNEI. The DNA for the CDR3 is TGTGCCAGCAGTGATTATTCCAACATGTATATGAACACTGAAGCTTTCTTT. Encoded protein: CASSDYSNMYMNTEAFF.

This clone was seen a few times. The chain employs TRBV19 and TRBJ2-2, with 9 bases aligning to TRBD1. V was pared by 2 bases and J by 2 bases, with 3 bases of the junction left unmatched. CDR3 size: 16 residues. Per germline, CDR1 LNHDA and CDR2 SQIVND (reference sequence). Here the CDR3 DNA reads TGTGCCAGTAGTATAAACAGGGGGCGTAACACCGGGGAGCTGTTTTTT. The encoded protein is CASSINRGRNTGELFF.

This clone was counted a few times. The genes are TRBV5-6 and TRBJ1-1, with 10 nucleotides matching TRBD1. The CDR3 runs 18 residues. J was trimmed by 2 bases and V by 1 base; bases with no gene match: 11. Germline V CDR1 and CDR2: SGHDT, YYEEEE. CDR3 amino acids: CASSLWVRTGGLNTEAFF. In DNA form, the CDR3 reads TGTGCCAGCAGCTTGTGGGTCCGGACAGGGGGACTAAACACTGAAGCTTTCTTT.

The CDR3 DNA follows: TGTGCCAGCAGCCAAGAAGCGGCAGGAAATAATGAAAAACTGTTTTTT. It encodes CASSQEAAGNNEKLFF. The genes are TRBV4-2 and TRBJ1-4; D unresolved. Germline-derived CDR1 and CDR2 are LGHNA and YNFKEQ. V was shortened by 0 bases and J by 4 bases, with 12 bases between the two germline ends. The CDR3 extends over 16 amino acids.

This clone was recorded many times. V and J are TRBV27 and TRBJ2-3; possibly TRBD1 for D (5 bases). The CDR3 contains 11 residues. Germline-derived CDR1 and CDR2 are MNHEY and SMNVEV (reference sequence). Trimming took 8 bases from V and 7 from J, leaving 10 bases between them. The CDR3 DNA reads TGTGCCAGCCGCCAGGGATATACGCAGTATTTT. Amino acids: CASRQGYTQYF.

This clone was seen only a few times. V usage is TRBV19 and J usage is TRBJ1-5; D unclear. Deletions cut 5 bases from V and 4 bases from J, with 9 bases between. This CDR3 is 13 amino acids long. Germline V gene sequence: CDR1 LNHDA, CDR2 SQIVND (reference sequence). The DNA of the CDR3 is TGTGCCAGTAGTCTATTGCGGAATCAGCCCCAGCATTTT. It encodes CASSLLRNQPQHF.

This chain connects TRBV27 to TRBJ1-4, with D perhaps TRBD1 (5 bases). In germline, CDR1 is MNHEY, CDR2 SMNVEV (reference sequence). V dropped 6 bases and J dropped 3 bases, with 8 bases sitting between them. The CDR3 consists of 13 residues. CDR3 protein: CASRGPANEKLFF. In DNA, the CDR3 is TGTGCCAGCAGGGGACCGGCTAATGAAAAACTGTTTTTT.

The gene calls are TRBV30 and TRBJ1-2; D unclear. The CDR3 sequence is 13 residues long. Germline V gives CDR1 GTSNPN, CDR2 SVGIG (reference sequence). V was shortened by 0 bases and J by 8 bases, with 13 bases between the two germline ends. The CDR3 region has the DNA TGTGCCTGGAGTGTTGGGCAGTTCGGGGGCTACACCTTC. Its protein product is CAWSVGQFGGYTF.

To note about this clone: Compared with germline, one end of the junction differs, possibly owing to a read error. The J gene is TRBJ1-3, the V gene TRBV29-1, with D possibly matching TRBD1 (5 bases). The germline CDR1 and CDR2 sequences are SQVTM and ANQGSEA. This CDR3 is 12 amino acids long. In DNA, the CDR3 is TGCAGCGTTGAAGAGAGGAGGGGCGCGGGGCATTTT. Protein sequence: CSVEERRGAGHF.

This clone appeared many times. The J gene is TRBJ1-3, the V gene TRBV7-2; 7 bases are shared with TRBD1. The CDR3 has 14 residues. Germline V CDR1 and CDR2: SGHTA, FQGNSA. Trimming removed 5 bases from V and 4 bases from J; junction bases left unmatched: 5. CDR3 loop: CASSPGTVGNTIYF. The CDR3 DNA reads as TGTGCCAGCAGCCCCGGGACAGTCGGAAACACCATATATTTT.

This clone has only a few counts. The V gene is TRBV27, the J gene TRBJ2-1; 14 bases map to TRBD2. V dropped 5 bases and J dropped 7; count of bases not matched to a gene: 10. This CDR3 has 17 residues. Germline V gene data show CDR1 as MNHEY and CDR2 as SMNVEV (reference sequence). The CDR3 sequence: CASSPGTSGSRGNEQFF. In nucleotides, the CDR3 is TGTGCCAGCAGTCCCGGGACTAGCGGGAGTCGAGGAAATGAGCAGTTCTTC.